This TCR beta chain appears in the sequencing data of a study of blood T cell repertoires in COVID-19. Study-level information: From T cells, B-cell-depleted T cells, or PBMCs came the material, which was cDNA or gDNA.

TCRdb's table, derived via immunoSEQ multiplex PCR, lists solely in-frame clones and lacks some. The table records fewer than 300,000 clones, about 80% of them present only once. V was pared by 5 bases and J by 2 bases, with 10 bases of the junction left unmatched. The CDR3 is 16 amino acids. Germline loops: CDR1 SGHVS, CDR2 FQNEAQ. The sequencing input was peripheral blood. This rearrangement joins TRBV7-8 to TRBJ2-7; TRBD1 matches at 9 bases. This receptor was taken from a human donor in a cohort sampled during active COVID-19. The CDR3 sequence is CASSHFLGTGTYEQYF. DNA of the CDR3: TGTGCCAGCAGCCACTTCCTAGGGACAGGGACCTACGAGCAGTACTTC.